This T cell receptor (beta chain) was recorded in a study of T cells after somatic rescue of genetic block. Libraries were prepared by immunoSEQ multiplex PCR; TCRdb keeps only in-frame clonotypes and omits some of them. This sample has tens of thousands of clones, with approximately 90% found just once. The germline V and J ends were trimmed by 6 bases and 9 bases, with 9 bases remaining between them. This CDR3 comprises 10 residues. Per germline, CDR1 WSHSY and CDR2 SAAADI. This chain joins TRBV10-2 and TRBJ2-7; maybe TRBD1 (5 bases). Input material: peripheral blood mononuclear cells (PBMCs). The sequence derives from a man aged 35-49 years. DNA of the CDR3: TGCGCCAGCAGCACAGGAAGGCAGTACTTC. It specifies CASSTGRQYF.